Each of the 19 T cell receptor beta chains below was sequenced from the same sample in a study of T cells in Graves' hyperthyroidism and ophthalmopathy. The TCR beta CDR3 regions underwent amplification using RNA transcripts as the source. HTBI primers were the set used in a first-round RT-PCR of the TCR CDR3. In TCRdb, the multiplex PCR reads were re-called with MiXCR into one record per CDR3 protein. The profile shows 480,000 or so distinct CDR3 sequences, around 43% of them singletons. Sequencing used peripheral blood or thyroid tissue (not recorded which). These receptors all stem from an adult woman with Graves' disease, either hyperthyroidism or ophthalmopathy (not recorded which).

This chain links TRBV6-1 with TRBJ1-1; D is undetermined. CDR1 and CDR2 (germline): MNHNS, SASEGT. CDR3 size: 16 residues. Trimming stripped 6 bases from V and 0 bases from J, with 17 bases between. The CDR3 loop reads CASSQDLRRLNTEAFF. For the CDR3, the DNA is TGTGCCAGCAGCCAAGATCTTCGACGGTTGAACACTGAAGCTTTCTTT.

The rearrangement links TRBV5-1 to TRBJ2-5; D may be TRBD1 (6 bases). Germline assignment: CDR1 SGHRS and CDR2 YFSETQ. Trimming left V 0 bases short and J 4 bases short, with 10 bases between. The CDR3 spans 14 residues. The CDR3: CASSLGRGGETQYF. The DNA for the CDR3 is TGCGCCAGCAGCTTGGGCAGGGGTGGAGAGACCCAGTACTTC.

This clonotype has only a few counts. The V gene is TRBV2, the J gene TRBJ2-5; a weak D match, TRBD2 (7 bases). This CDR3 is 13 amino acids long. Germline V gene data show CDR1 as SNHLY and CDR2 as FYNNEI. The ends were cut back, 10 bases at V and 0 bases at J, with 12 bases in the middle. The CDR3 loop reads CATKGGYQETQYF. The CDR3, as DNA: TGTGCCACCAAGGGGGGGTACCAAGAGACCCAGTACTTC.

This clonotype came up many times. This chain links TRBV4-1 with TRBJ2-5, with TRBD1 matching over 9 bases. This CDR3 region has 14 residues. Germline loops: CDR1 MGHRA, CDR2 YSYEKL. Losses at the gene ends were 6 bases for V and 5 bases for J; bases not matched to a gene: 7. This CDR3 is CASRSTGGGETQYF. CDR3 nucleotides: TGCGCCAGCAGATCAACAGGGGGCGGTGAGACCCAGTACTTC.

Ten or more counts support this clonotype. For the CDR3, the DNA is TGCAGTGCTATGGCAGGGGCTGATACCTACGAGCAGTACTTC. As protein: CSAMAGADTYEQYF. The chain links TRBV20-1 to TRBJ2-7; the D gene is possibly TRBD1 (6 bases). This CDR3 has 14 amino acids. With 4 bases removed from V and 2 bases from J, the gap between germline ends came to 15 bases. The germline V gene encodes CDR1 DFQATT and CDR2 SNEGSKA (reference sequence).

V is TRBV2 and J is TRBJ1-4; tentative D call: TRBD1 (5 bases). Per the germline V gene, CDR1 is SNHLY and CDR2 is FYNNEI. V lost 5 bases and J 7 bases, leaving 14 bases between the germline ends. The CDR3 is made up of 14 amino acids. This chain's CDR3 is CASSRQPNTEKLFF. The DNA for the CDR3 is TGTGCCAGCAGTAGACAGCCTAACACTGAAAAACTGTTTTTT.

The genes are TRBV20-1 and TRBJ2-7, with 7 positions matching TRBD1. The CDR3 totals 15 residues. Trimming took 0 bases from V and 9 from J; bases not matched to a gene: 14. CDR1 is DFQATT, CDR2 SNEGSKA, per germline (reference sequence). The CDR3 loop is CSARDPRQGVVGQYF. CDR3 nucleotide sequence: TGCAGTGCTAGAGATCCGCGGCAGGGGGTGGTAGGGCAGTACTTC.

The gene calls are TRBV7-2 and TRBJ2-2, with TRBD1 matching 8 bases. Germline values: CDR1 SGHTA, CDR2 FQGNSA. V was pared by 1 base and J by 3 bases, with 4 bases of the junction left unmatched. CDR3 size: 16 residues. The CDR3 sequence is CASSLVSTGDTGELFF. CDR3 DNA: TGTGCCAGCAGCTTAGTCTCGACAGGGGACACCGGGGAGCTGTTTTTT.

The V and J genes are TRBV5-4 and TRBJ2-5; 9 nucleotides align to TRBD1. In germline, CDR1 is SGHNT, CDR2 YYREEE (reference sequence). J gave up 5 bases and V 1 base, and 9 bases lay outside the gene matches. The CDR3 extends over 16 amino acids. The CDR3 nucleotides are TGTGCCAGCAGCTTGAAAGGACAGGGGATGAGTGAGACCCAGTACTTC. Its translation: CASSLKGQGMSETQYF. Variable domain in full (rest from reference TRBV5-4 and TRBJ2-5): ETGVTQSPTHLIKTRGQQVTLRCSSQSGHNTVSWYQQALGQGPQFIFQYYREEENGRGNFPPRFSGLQFPNYSSELNVNALELDDSALYLCASSLKGQGMSETQYFGPGTRLLVL.

The rearrangement uses TRBV9 and TRBJ2-7, with a weak D call TRBD2 (6 bases). The CDR3 has 16 residues. CDR1 SGDLS and CDR2 YYNGEE come from the germline V gene. Deletions cut 3 bases from V and 5 bases from J, with 21 bases between. As DNA, the CDR3 is TGTGCCAGCAGCGCTGGGGGGAACCAAGTGCTTGACGAGCAGTACTTC. Translating gives CASSAGGNQVLDEQYF.

The rearrangement joins TRBV7-2 to TRBJ1-2; 7 bases fit TRBD1. The germline CDR1 and CDR2 sequences are SGHTA and FQGNSA. The CDR3 runs 14 residues. The J segment lost 3 bases and the V segment lost 5 bases, leaving 6 bases of the junction unmatched. Here the CDR3 DNA reads TGTGCCAGCAGCAAAACAGGGGACTACTATGGCTACACCTTC. Amino acids: CASSKTGDYYGYTF.

The chain is built from TRBV20-1 and TRBJ1-5; D is undetermined. The germline V gene encodes CDR1 DFQATT and CDR2 SNEGSKA (reference sequence). CDR3 length: 15 residues. V was pared by 4 bases and J by 0 bases, with 13 bases between. CDR3 residues: CSATGSPYSNQPQHF. The CDR3, as DNA: TGCAGTGCTACAGGCTCACCGTATAGCAATCAGCCCCAGCATTTT.

The genes are TRBV19 and TRBJ2-2, with a possible D match to TRBD2 (5 bases). Trimming left V 6 bases short and J 0 bases short, with 11 bases between. Germline loops: CDR1 LNHDA, CDR2 SQIVND (reference sequence). The CDR3 runs 15 residues. The CDR3 loop is CASRRRTANTGELFF. In nucleotides, the CDR3 is TGTGCCAGTAGGCGGAGGACCGCGAACACCGGGGAGCTGTTTTTT.

This clonotype was observed at least ten times. The J gene is TRBJ2-6, the V gene TRBV20-1; D unresolved. Germline CDR1 is DFQATT and CDR2 is SNEGSKA (reference sequence). V lost 6 bases, J lost 0 bases, and 12 bases lay in between. The CDR3 is 15 amino acids. The CDR3 DNA is TGCAGTGCCACCGACGGTAACTCTGGGGCCAACGTCCTGACTTTC. This translates into CSATDGNSGANVLTF.

In DNA form, the CDR3 reads TGTGCCAGCAGTTTAGATGGTAGGAACGGGCATTTT. Translating it yields CASSLDGRNGHF. The genes are TRBV12-3 or TRBV12-4 and TRBJ1-5; D uncertain. The CDR3 is 12 amino acids. The V end was cut by 1 base, the J end by 15 bases, with 13 bases between.

On this clonotype itself: The junction shows a germline mismatch at one end, possibly a read error. The CDR3 coding sequence is TGTGCCAGCAGTTTAGGGGGCGGGGCTGTGCAGCCCCAGCATTTT. This codes for CASSLGGGAVQPQHF. This chain joins TRBV7-8 and TRBJ1-5; 7 bases align to TRBD1. The CDR3 loop spans 15 amino acids. Germline CDR1 reads SGHVS; CDR2 reads FQNEAQ.

This clonotype was counted a few times. This chain links TRBV10-2 with TRBJ1-1; the match to TRBD1 covers 8 bases. The length of the CDR3 is 14 residues. Looked up from germline, CDR1 is WSHSY and CDR2 is SAAADI. The junction had 2 bases not matched to a gene; V was cut back by 1 base and J by 4 bases. The CDR3 sequence: CASSEFTGGTEAFF. For the CDR3, the DNA is TGCGCCAGCAGTGAGTTTACAGGGGGCACTGAAGCTTTCTTT.

This clonotype has a count of ten or more. This rearrangement joins TRBV24-1 to TRBJ1-1; perhaps TRBD1 as D (5 bases). The CDR3 extends over 13 amino acids. From germline, CDR1 is KGHDR and CDR2 SFDVKD. The ends were cut back, 7 bases at V and 1 base at J, with 9 bases in the middle. The CDR3 DNA follows: TGTGCCACCAGCCGGGGGAAGAACACTGAAGCTTTCTTT. It codes for CATSRGKNTEAFF.

This clonotype was observed a few times. The V call is TRBV12-3 or TRBV12-4, the J call TRBJ1-6; no clear D. The CDR3 loop spans 15 amino acids. The germline V and J ends were trimmed by 6 bases and 9 bases, with 18 bases remaining between them. The chain's CDR3 is CASSFSDDGGSPLHF. In DNA form, the CDR3 reads TGTGCCAGCAGCTTCTCGGACGACGGCGGTTCACCCCTCCACTTT.